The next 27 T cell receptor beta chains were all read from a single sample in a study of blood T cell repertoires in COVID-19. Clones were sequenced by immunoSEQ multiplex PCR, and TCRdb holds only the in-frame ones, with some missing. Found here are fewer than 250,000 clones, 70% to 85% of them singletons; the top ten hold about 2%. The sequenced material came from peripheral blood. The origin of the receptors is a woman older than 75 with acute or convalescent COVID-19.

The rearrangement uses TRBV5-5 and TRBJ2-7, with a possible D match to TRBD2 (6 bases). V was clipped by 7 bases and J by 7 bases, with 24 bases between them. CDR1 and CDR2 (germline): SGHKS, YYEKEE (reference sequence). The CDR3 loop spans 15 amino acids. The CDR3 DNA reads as TGTGCCAGCCGCCGAGGGGACTCCCTGTCGGGTGAGCAGTACTTC. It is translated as CASRRGDSLSGEQYF.

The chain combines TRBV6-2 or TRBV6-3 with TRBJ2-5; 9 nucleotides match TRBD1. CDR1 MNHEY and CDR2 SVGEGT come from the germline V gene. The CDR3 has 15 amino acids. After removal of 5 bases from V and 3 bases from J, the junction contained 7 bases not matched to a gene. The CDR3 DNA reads TGTGCCAGCAGTATCCCTGGGACAGGGAAAGAGACCCAGTACTTC. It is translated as CASSIPGTGKETQYF.

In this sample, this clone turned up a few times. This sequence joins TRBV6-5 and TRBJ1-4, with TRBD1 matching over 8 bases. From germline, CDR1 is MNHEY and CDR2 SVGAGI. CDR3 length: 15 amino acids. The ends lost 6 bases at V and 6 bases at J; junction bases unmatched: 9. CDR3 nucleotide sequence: TGTGCCAGCAGCCGAAGGACAGGGTTCGATGAAAAACTGTTTTTT. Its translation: CASSRRTGFDEKLFF.

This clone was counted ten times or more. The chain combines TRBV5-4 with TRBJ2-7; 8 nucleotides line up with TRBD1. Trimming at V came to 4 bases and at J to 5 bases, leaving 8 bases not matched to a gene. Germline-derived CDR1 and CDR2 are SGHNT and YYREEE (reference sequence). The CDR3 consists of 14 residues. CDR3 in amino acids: CASSVDRARDEQYF. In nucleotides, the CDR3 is TGTGCCAGCAGCGTGGACAGGGCTCGGGACGAGCAGTACTTC.

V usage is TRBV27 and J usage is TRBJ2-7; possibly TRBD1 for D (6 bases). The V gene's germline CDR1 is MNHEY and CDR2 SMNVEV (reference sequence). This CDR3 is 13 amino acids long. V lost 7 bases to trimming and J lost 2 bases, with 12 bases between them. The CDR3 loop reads CASKGHRTYEQYF. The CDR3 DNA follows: TGTGCCAGCAAGGGACACCGAACCTACGAGCAGTACTTC.

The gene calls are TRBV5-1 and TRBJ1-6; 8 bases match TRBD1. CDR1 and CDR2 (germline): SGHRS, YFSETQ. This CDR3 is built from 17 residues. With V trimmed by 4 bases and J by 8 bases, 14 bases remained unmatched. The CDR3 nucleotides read TGCGCCAGCAGCAGATCCCGGGACAGGCGAGACCATTCACCCCTCCACTTT. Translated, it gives CASSRSRDRRDHSPLHF.

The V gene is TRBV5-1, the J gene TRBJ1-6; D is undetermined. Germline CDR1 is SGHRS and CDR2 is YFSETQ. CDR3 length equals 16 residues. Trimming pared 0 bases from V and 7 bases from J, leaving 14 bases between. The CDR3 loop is CASSLVSQFRNSPLHF. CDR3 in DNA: TGCGCCAGCAGCTTGGTATCCCAATTCAGAAATTCACCCCTCCACTTT.

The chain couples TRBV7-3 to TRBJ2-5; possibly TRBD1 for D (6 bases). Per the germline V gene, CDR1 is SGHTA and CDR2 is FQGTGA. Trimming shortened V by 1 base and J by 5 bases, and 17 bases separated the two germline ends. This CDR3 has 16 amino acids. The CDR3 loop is CASSLSIGQGYETQYF. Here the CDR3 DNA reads TGTGCCAGCAGCTTAAGTATCGGCCAGGGGTACGAGACCCAGTACTTC. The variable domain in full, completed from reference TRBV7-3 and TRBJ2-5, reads GAGVSQTPSNKVTEKGKYVELRCDPISGHTALYWYRQSLGQGPEFLIYFQGTGAADDSGLPNDRFFAVRPEGSVSTLKIQRTERGDSAVYLCASSLSIGQGYETQYFGPGTRLLVL.

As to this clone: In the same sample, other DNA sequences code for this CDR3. The CDR3 sequence: CASSPGGGETQYF. Written as DNA, the CDR3 is TGTGCCAGCTCACCGGGGGGAGGAGAGACCCAGTACTTC. The chain carries TRBV18 and TRBJ2-5, with D maybe TRBD2 (6 bases). Germline V gene lookup returns CDR1 KGHSH and CDR2 LQKENI. The V end was cut by 3 bases, the J end by 4 bases, with 9 bases between. The CDR3 is 13 amino acids.

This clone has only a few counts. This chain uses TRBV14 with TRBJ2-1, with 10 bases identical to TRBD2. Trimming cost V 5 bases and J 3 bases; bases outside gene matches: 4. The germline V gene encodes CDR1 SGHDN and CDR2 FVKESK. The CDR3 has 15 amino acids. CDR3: CASSSRTSGYNEQFF. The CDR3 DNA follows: TGTGCCAGCAGCTCGAGGACTAGCGGCTACAATGAGCAGTTCTTC.

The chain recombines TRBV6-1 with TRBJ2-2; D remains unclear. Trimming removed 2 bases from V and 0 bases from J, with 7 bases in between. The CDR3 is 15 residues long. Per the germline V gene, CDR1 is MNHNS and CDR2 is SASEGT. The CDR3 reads CASSELLPNTGELFF. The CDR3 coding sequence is TGTGCCAGCAGTGAACTGCTACCGAACACCGGGGAGCTGTTTTTT.

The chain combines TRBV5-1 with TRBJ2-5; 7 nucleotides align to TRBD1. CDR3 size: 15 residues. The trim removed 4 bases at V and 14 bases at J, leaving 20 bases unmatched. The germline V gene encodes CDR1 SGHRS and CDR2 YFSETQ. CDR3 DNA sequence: TGCGCCAGCAGCCCTACCCCCGGGACAGTCTCCCCAATCTACTTC. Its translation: CASSPTPGTVSPIYF.

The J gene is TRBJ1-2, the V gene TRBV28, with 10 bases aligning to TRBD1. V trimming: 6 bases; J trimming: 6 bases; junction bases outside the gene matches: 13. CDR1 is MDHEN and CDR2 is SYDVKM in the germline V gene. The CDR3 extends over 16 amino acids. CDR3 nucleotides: TGTGCCAGCAGAACGAACCTGGGACAGGGGAAGCATGGCTACACCTTC. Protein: CASRTNLGQGKHGYTF.

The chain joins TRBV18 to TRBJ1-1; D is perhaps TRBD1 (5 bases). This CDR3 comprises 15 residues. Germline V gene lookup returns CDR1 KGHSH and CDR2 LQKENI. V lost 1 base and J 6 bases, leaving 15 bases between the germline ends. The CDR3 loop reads CASSPREQVQAEAFF. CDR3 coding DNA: TGTGCCAGCTCACCACGAGAACAGGTTCAGGCTGAAGCTTTCTTT. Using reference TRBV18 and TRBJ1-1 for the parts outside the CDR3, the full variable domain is NAGVMQNPRHLVRRRGQEARLRCSPMKGHSHVYWYRQLPEEGLKFMVYLQKENIIDESGMPKERFSAEFPKEGPSILRIQQVVRGDSAAYFCASSPREQVQAEAFFGQGTRLTVV.

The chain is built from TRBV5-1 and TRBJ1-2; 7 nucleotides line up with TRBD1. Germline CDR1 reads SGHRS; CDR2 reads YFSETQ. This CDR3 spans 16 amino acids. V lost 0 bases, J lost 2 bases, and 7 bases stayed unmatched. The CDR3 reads CASSLETGQRNYGYTF. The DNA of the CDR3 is TGCGCCAGCAGCTTGGAAACGGGACAGCGAAACTATGGCTACACCTTC.

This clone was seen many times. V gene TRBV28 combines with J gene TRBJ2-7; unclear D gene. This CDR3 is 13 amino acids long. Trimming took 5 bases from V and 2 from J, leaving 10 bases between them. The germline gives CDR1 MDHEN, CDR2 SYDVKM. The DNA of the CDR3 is TGTGCCAGCAGTCCCGTACTTGCCTACGAGCAGTACTTC. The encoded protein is CASSPVLAYEQYF.

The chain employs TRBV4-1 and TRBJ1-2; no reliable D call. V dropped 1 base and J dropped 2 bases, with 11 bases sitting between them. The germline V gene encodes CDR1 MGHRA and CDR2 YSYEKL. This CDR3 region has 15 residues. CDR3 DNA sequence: TGCGCCAGCAGCCAAGTCGGGTCCCTAAACTATGGCTACACCTTC. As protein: CASSQVGSLNYGYTF.

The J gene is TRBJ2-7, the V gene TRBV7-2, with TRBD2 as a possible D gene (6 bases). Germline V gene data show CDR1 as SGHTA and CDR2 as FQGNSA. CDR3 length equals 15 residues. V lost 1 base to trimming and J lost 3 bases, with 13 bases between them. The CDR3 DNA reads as TGTGCCAGCAGCTTAGGGCGGGGAAGGGGCTACGAGCAGTACTTC. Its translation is CASSLGRGRGYEQYF.

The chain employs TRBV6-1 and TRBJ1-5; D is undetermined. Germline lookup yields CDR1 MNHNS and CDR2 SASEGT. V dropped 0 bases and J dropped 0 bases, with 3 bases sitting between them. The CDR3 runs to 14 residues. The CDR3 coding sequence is TGTGCCAGCAGTGAAGCTAATAGCAATCAGCCCCAGCATTTT. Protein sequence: CASSEANSNQPQHF.

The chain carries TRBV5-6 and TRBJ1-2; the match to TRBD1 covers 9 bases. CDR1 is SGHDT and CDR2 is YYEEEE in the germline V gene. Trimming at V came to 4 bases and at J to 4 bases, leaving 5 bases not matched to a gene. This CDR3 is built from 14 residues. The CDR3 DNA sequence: TGTGCCAGCAGCCCGGGACAGGGTGGCTATGGCTACACCTTC. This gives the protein CASSPGQGGYGYTF.

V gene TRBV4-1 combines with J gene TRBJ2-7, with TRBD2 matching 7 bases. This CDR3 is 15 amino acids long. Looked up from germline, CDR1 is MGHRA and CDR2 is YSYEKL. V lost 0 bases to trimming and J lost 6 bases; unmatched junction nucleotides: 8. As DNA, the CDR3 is TGCGCCAGCAGCCAAGAAATCGCGGGAGCCCTCGAGCAGTACTTC. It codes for CASSQEIAGALEQYF.

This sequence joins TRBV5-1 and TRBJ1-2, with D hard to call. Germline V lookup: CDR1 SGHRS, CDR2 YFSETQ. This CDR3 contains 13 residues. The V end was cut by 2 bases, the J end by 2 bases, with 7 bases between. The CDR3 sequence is CASSFEANYGYTF. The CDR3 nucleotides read TGCGCCAGCAGCTTCGAAGCCAACTATGGCTACACCTTC.

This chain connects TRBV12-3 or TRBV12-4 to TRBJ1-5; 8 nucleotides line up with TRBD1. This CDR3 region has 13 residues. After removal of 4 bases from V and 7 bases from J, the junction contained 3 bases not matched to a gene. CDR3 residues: CASSSDRGQPQHF. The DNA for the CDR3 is TGTGCCAGCAGTTCTGACAGGGGCCAGCCCCAGCATTTT.

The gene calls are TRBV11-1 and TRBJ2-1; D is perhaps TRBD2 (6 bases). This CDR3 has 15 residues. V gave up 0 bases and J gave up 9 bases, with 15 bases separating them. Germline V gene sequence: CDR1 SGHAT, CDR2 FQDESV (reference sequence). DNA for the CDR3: TGTGCCAGCAGCTTAGCCCTGGGGGAGGAGCTTGAGCAGTTCTTC. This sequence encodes CASSLALGEELEQFF.

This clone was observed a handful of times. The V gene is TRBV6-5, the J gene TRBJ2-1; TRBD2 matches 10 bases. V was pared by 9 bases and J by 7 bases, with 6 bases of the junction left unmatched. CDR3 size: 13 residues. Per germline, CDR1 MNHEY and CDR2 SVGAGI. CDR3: CASLAGVGNEQFF. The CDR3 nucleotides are TGTGCCAGTCTAGCGGGAGTCGGGAATGAGCAGTTCTTC.

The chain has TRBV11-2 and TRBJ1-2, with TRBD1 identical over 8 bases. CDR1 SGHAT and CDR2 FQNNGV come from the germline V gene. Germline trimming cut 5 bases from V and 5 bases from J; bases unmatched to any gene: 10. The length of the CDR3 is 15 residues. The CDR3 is CASSPRQGPEYGYTF. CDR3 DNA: TGTGCCAGCAGCCCTCGACAGGGGCCAGAGTATGGCTACACCTTC.

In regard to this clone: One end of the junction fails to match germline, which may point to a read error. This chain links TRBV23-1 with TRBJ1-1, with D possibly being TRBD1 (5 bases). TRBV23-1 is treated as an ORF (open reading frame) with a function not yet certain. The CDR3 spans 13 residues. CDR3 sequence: CASSQSSSGWPGF. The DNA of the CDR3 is TGCGCCAGCAGTCAATCCTCATCAGGGTGGCCCGGTTTT.